This T cell receptor (beta chain) stems from a study of OX40 agonist ivuxolimab in advanced cancers. Study summary: A male proportion of 70% to 90% was recorded, with mean age around 62 years and range about 20 to 79. Partial responses were observed in three patients, of whom one had hepatocellular carcinoma and two had cutaneous melanoma.

Details on this clone: What it binds is unknown.

V was pared by 4 bases and J by 0 bases, with 9 bases of the junction left unmatched. This CDR3 spans 16 amino acids. The germline V gene encodes CDR1 SGHNT and CDR2 YYREEE (reference sequence). Study-level findings and limits: The authors also found low normalized T-cell clonal expansion in some nonresponders.

Profiled with immunoSEQ multiplex PCR; TCRdb holds only in-frame clones, not every one. The sample holds nearly 80,000 clones, approximately 84% seen once. Sample: CD4+ or CD8+ T cells sorted from blood, taken in a trial of the OX40 agonist ivuxolimab. The V and J genes are TRBV5-4 and TRBJ2-7; TRBD2 matches at 8 bases. The source is an adult with an advanced solid tumor such as melanoma, head and neck, liver or kidney cancer. The CDR3 protein is CASSPGLAGSSYEQYF. The CDR3 nucleotides read TGTGCCAGCAGCCCCGGACTAGCCGGTAGCTCCTACGAGCAGTACTTC.